This passage covers 13 T cell receptor beta chains from one sample sequenced in a study of regulatory T cells in long-lasting Graves disease. Time point meaning: persistent/refractory GD, antithyroid drugs over 5 years with positive TRAb. PBMCs provided the RNA from which the TCR library was made. Library construction for TCR beta used iRepertoire HTBI primers and Arm-PCR of CDR3 regions. TCRdb re-called the multiplex PCR reads through MiXCR, storing one row per CDR3 protein. The data contain more than 300,000 distinct CDR3 sequences, roughly 24% of them singletons. Material: peripheral blood mononuclear cells (PBMCs), obtained when the disease was refractory, from a patient treated with antithyroid drugs. The receptors originated from a woman between 40 and 50 years old with Graves disease.

This clonotype has at least ten counts. The chain joins TRBV12-3 or TRBV12-4 to TRBJ2-5; 10 positions match TRBD1. J gave up 4 bases and V 1 base, and 3 bases lay outside the gene matches. This CDR3 has 15 residues. The chain's CDR3 is CASSLGQGAGETQYF. The CDR3, as DNA: TGTGCCAGCAGTTTAGGACAGGGGGCTGGAGAGACCCAGTACTTC.

This chain links TRBV28 with TRBJ2-1; unclear D gene. V was clipped by 3 bases and J by 0 bases, with 6 bases between them. Germline V gene lookup returns CDR1 MDHEN and CDR2 SYDVKM. The CDR3 has 14 residues. This CDR3 reads CASSFRNSYNEQFF. CDR3 nucleotide sequence: TGTGCCAGCAGTTTCCGTAACTCCTACAATGAGCAGTTCTTC.

CDR3: CASSALSANVLTF. CDR3 in DNA: TGTGCCAGCTCCGCTCTTTCGGCCAACGTCCTGACTTTC. The rearrangement links TRBV18 to TRBJ2-6; unclear D gene. CDR3 length equals 13 residues. The germline V gene has CDR1 KGHSH and CDR2 LQKENI. The V end lost 6 bases, the J end lost 6 bases, and 9 bases lay between the germline ends.

This clonotype appeared many times. The chain links TRBV7-3 to TRBJ2-6; D might be TRBD1 (5 bases). The CDR3 length is 15 residues. In germline, CDR1 is SGHTA, CDR2 FQGTGA. The V end was cut by 3 bases, the J end by 3 bases, with 9 bases between. DNA for the CDR3: TGTGCCAGCAGCTTTTCAGGGAATGGGGCCAACGTCCTGACTTTC. This sequence encodes CASSFSGNGANVLTF.

This clonotype was seen many times. This chain uses TRBV10-3 with TRBJ2-7, with TRBD1 identical over 8 bases. CDR3 length: 14 residues. V lost 6 bases and J lost 3; bases outside the gene matches: 7. Germline loops: CDR1 ENHRY, CDR2 SYGVKD. CDR3 in amino acids: CAIRRDRTHYEQYF. CDR3 nucleotides: TGTGCCATCAGGCGGGACAGGACACACTACGAGCAGTACTTC.

With regard to this clonotype: A much bigger clone sits one base away, suggesting this may be a read error. The gene calls are TRBV9 and TRBJ1-1, with unresolved D. Germline values: CDR1 SGDLS, CDR2 YYNGEE. The CDR3 runs to 14 residues. CDR3 sequence: CTSSVLSVNTEAFF. For the CDR3, the DNA is TGTACCAGCAGCGTACTCAGCGTGAACACTGAAGCTTTCTTT.

This clonotype was counted a few times. The chain is built from TRBV29-1 and TRBJ2-7; 8 bases are shared with TRBD2. V lost 7 bases, J lost 7 bases, and 9 bases stayed unmatched. The CDR3 loop spans 12 amino acids. Germline V gene sequence: CDR1 SQVTM, CDR2 ANQGSEA. The CDR3 bases are TGCAGCGGGGGGACTAGGGGTAGAGAGCAGTACTTC. As protein: CSGGTRGREQYF.

This clonotype was detected ten times or more. The chain employs TRBV7-9 and TRBJ2-4; D is perhaps TRBD1 or TRBD2 (6 bases each). The germline gives CDR1 SEHNR, CDR2 FQNEAQ (reference sequence). Trimming took off 2 bases at V and 9 bases at J, with 17 bases between the two ends. This CDR3 has 15 residues. The CDR3 nucleotides are TGTGCCAGCAGCTTAAAAAGCAACAAGGGGGGCATTCAGTACTTC. As protein: CASSLKSNKGGIQYF.

Ten or more counts support this clonotype. The chain joins TRBV6-1 to TRBJ1-1; no definite D call. Germline values: CDR1 MNHNS, CDR2 SASEGT. With 0 bases removed from V and 8 bases from J, the gap between germline ends came to 4 bases. CDR3 length: 11 residues. As DNA, the CDR3 is TGTGCCAGCAGTGAAGCTGGAGAAGCTTTCTTT. The encoded protein is CASSEAGEAFF.

This chain connects TRBV11-2 to TRBJ2-3, with D possibly TRBD1 on 5 matching bases. CDR3 length: 17 residues. The V end lost 10 bases, the J end lost 2 bases, and 25 bases lay between the germline ends. In germline, CDR1 is SGHAT, CDR2 FQNNGV. CDR3 nucleotides: TGTGCCACAGCACCACTTCCCCAGGGATGCCTCACAGATACGCAGTATTTT. This codes for CATAPLPQGCLTDTQYF.

This sequence joins TRBV7-9 and TRBJ2-7, with TRBD2 matching 13 bases. Per germline, CDR1 SEHNR and CDR2 FQNEAQ (reference sequence). V was pared by 5 bases and J by 6 bases, with 10 bases of the junction left unmatched. The CDR3 covers 16 residues. The CDR3 nucleotides read TGTGCCAGCAGCCCTACCACCGGGACTAGCGGGACCGAGCAGTACTTC. Its translation is CASSPTTGTSGTEQYF.

This clonotype has a count of ten or more. This chain links TRBV6-1 with TRBJ2-7, with no clear D. The CDR3 length is 14 residues. Trimming stripped 6 bases from V and 0 bases from J, with 12 bases between. The germline V gene encodes CDR1 MNHNS and CDR2 SASEGT. DNA of the CDR3: TGTGCCAGCAGGATAGACCGGAGCTCCTACGAGCAGTACTTC. This gives the protein CASRIDRSSYEQYF.

This clonotype showed up just a few times. The chain is built from TRBV12-3 or TRBV12-4 and TRBJ2-7; 8 nucleotides line up with TRBD2. This CDR3 is built from 14 residues. After removal of 7 bases from V and 3 bases from J, the junction contained 8 bases not matched to a gene. CDR3 nucleotides: TGTGCCAGCACTCCAGGGAGCGGGAGCTACGAGCAGTACTTC. It yields the protein CASTPGSGSYEQYF.